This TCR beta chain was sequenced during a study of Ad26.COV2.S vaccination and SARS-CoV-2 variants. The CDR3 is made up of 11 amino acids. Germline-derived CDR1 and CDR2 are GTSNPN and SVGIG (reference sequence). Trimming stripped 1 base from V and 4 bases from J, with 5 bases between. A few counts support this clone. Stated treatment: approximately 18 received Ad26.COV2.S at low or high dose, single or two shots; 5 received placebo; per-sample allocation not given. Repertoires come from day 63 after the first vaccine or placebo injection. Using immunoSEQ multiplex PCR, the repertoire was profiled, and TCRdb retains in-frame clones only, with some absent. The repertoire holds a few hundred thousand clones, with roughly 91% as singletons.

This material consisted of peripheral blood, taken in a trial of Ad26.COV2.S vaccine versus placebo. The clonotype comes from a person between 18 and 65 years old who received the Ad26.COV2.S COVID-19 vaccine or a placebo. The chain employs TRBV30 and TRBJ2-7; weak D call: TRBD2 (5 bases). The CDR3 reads CAWSGGYEQYF. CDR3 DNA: TGTGCCTGGAGTGGAGGGTACGAGCAGTACTTC.